The clone carrying this T cell receptor (beta chain) was counted between two and nine times. The antigen remains undetermined. These data belong to a study of identical twins. The study's findings and limits: Zero-insertion findings could be partly confounded by invariant cells (MAIT and iNKT cells). Monozygotic twin pairs showed more out-of-frame TCR alpha sharing than models estimated. A cross-sectional statistical analysis, not follow-up of the same donors, supported the conclusions.

TCRdb re-derived calls from the 5' RACE reads in MiXCR, one entry per CDR3 protein. The sample carries about 570,000 distinct CDR3 sequences, around a tenth recorded once. This CDR3 comprises 16 residues. Germline CDR1 SGHAT, CDR2 FQNNGV. V was shortened by 0 bases and J by 8 bases, with 16 bases between the two germline ends. These data were likewise used in another study, on yellow fever vaccine responses in identical twins.

The sequence was collected from a woman between 18 and 29 years old in good health. The chain has TRBV11-2 and TRBJ2-2, with D possibly matching TRBD2 (6 bases). The sample comprised PBMCs. CDR3 in amino acids: CASSLDFSGSKGELFF. CDR3 coding DNA: TGTGCCAGCAGCTTAGATTTTTCCGGGAGCAAAGGGGAGCTGTTTTTT.